Presented here are 14 T cell receptor beta chains from one specimen sequenced in a study of OX40 agonist ivuxolimab in advanced cancers. The protocol was immunoSEQ multiplex PCR, while the TCRdb copy is restricted to in-frame clones and leaves out a portion. Of 90,000 or so clones listed, more than 90% are singletons. The sample consisted of CD4+ or CD8+ T cells sorted from blood, taken in a trial of the OX40 agonist ivuxolimab. The receptors originated from an adult with an advanced solid tumor such as melanoma, head and neck, liver or kidney cancer.

J is TRBJ2-1 and V is TRBV9, with 9 bases fitting TRBD2. V dropped 5 bases and J dropped 6; count of bases not matched to a gene: 9. Germline CDR1 SGDLS, CDR2 YYNGEE. This CDR3 has 15 residues. Here the CDR3 DNA reads TGTGCCAGCAGGGTTGGACTAGCGCCCACCAATGAGCAGTTCTTC. As protein: CASRVGLAPTNEQFF.

J is TRBJ2-1 and V is TRBV27; D is possibly TRBD1 or TRBD2 (5 bases each). The CDR3 runs to 16 residues. V gave up 0 bases and J gave up 0 bases, with 9 bases separating them. Germline CDR1 is MNHEY and CDR2 is SMNVEV (reference sequence). The CDR3 sequence is CASSLSWGPSYNEQFF. Written as DNA, the CDR3 is TGTGCCAGCAGTTTATCGTGGGGACCCTCCTACAATGAGCAGTTCTTC.

In its sample, this clone was seen once. The rearrangement uses TRBV4-2 and TRBJ1-5; 8 bases agree with TRBD1. The CDR3 contains 15 residues. Losses at the gene ends were 4 bases for V and 2 bases for J; bases not matched to a gene: 4. The germline gives CDR1 LGHNA, CDR2 YNFKEQ. Here the CDR3 reads CASSRGQGGNQPQHF. The CDR3 nucleotides read TGTGCCAGCAGCCGAGGACAGGGCGGCAATCAGCCCCAGCATTTT.

This chain connects TRBV11-2 to TRBJ2-3; D may be TRBD1 or TRBD2 (6 bases each). Looked up from germline, CDR1 is SGHAT and CDR2 is FQNNGV. The length of the CDR3 is 14 residues. The ends were cut back, 5 bases at V and 4 bases at J, with 13 bases in the middle. CDR3 sequence: CASSGGRAPDTQYF. In DNA form, the CDR3 reads TGTGCCAGCAGCGGGGGGCGAGCACCAGATACGCAGTATTTT.

The sample holds one count of this clone. The J gene is TRBJ2-3, the V gene TRBV9; TRBD2 aligns across 11 bases. Trimming cost V 3 bases and J 6 bases; bases outside gene matches: 6. The CDR3 runs to 15 residues. Looked up from germline, CDR1 is SGDLS and CDR2 is YYNGEE. CDR3 in amino acids: CASSAGTSGEDTQYF. For the CDR3, the DNA is TGTGCCAGCAGCGCCGGGACTAGCGGCGAGGATACGCAGTATTTT.

The V call is TRBV13, the J call TRBJ1-3; D remains unclear. Trimming left V 1 base short and J 0 bases short, with 10 bases between. Germline lookup yields CDR1 PRHDT and CDR2 FYEKMQ (reference sequence). The CDR3 length is 16 residues. CDR3 DNA: TGTGCCAGCAGCTTAGAGTCCCCCCTCTCTGGAAACACCATATATTTT. It yields the protein CASSLESPLSGNTIYF.

The rearrangement joins TRBV5-4 to TRBJ2-7; D is undetermined. Per germline, CDR1 SGHNT and CDR2 YYREEE (reference sequence). The CDR3 has 12 amino acids. The germline V and J ends were trimmed by 7 bases and 2 bases, with 10 bases remaining between them. The CDR3 DNA is TGTGCCAGCTATCAAGGCACCTACGAGCAGTACTTC. Translated, it gives CASYQGTYEQYF.

The genes are TRBV9 and TRBJ2-1; 7 nucleotides align to TRBD2. This CDR3 comprises 15 residues. Germline loops: CDR1 SGDLS, CDR2 YYNGEE. V shed 4 bases, J shed 3 bases, and the junction held 7 bases outside the gene matches. CDR3 amino acids: CASSSGRGFYNEQFF. In DNA form, the CDR3 reads TGTGCCAGCAGCTCGGGGAGGGGTTTCTACAATGAGCAGTTCTTC.

CDR3 nucleotides: TGCAGCGTCCTCGGGGATGGCTACACCTTC. Translated: CSVLGDGYTF. The chain recombines TRBV29-1 with TRBJ1-2; D unresolved. V lost 6 bases to trimming and J lost 6 bases, with 8 bases between them. The germline V gene encodes CDR1 SQVTM and CDR2 ANQGSEA. The CDR3 has 10 residues.

This chain uses TRBV7-9 with TRBJ2-1, with TRBD2 as a possible D gene (5 bases). CDR1 is SEHNR and CDR2 is FQNEAQ in the germline V gene (reference sequence). Trimming removed 3 bases from V and 2 bases from J, with 11 bases in between. The CDR3 extends over 15 amino acids. In DNA, the CDR3 is TGTGCCAGCAGCTTCAAGCGGAAGCCCTACAATGAGCAGTTCTTC. Amino acids: CASSFKRKPYNEQFF.

The gene calls are TRBV6-6 and TRBJ1-5, with TRBD1 as a possible D gene (6 bases). Germline CDR1 MNHNY, CDR2 SVGAGI (reference sequence). The CDR3 loop spans 15 amino acids. Trimming stripped 4 bases from V and 3 bases from J, with 13 bases between. CDR3 DNA: TGTGCCAGCAGTTTGGGGGCCGGGGTCAATCAGCCCCAGCATTTT. Translating it yields CASSLGAGVNQPQHF.

This clone was recorded a few times. The chain uses TRBV7-9 and TRBJ1-1; 9 positions agree with TRBD1. The ends lost 5 bases at V and 3 bases at J; junction bases unmatched: 10. Germline-derived CDR1 and CDR2 are SEHNR and FQNEAQ (reference sequence). There are 16 residues in the CDR3. Written as DNA, the CDR3 is TGTGCCAGCAGCATTCTTACGAGGGACAGGGACACTGAAGCTTTCTTT. Its translation: CASSILTRDRDTEAFF.

The chain combines TRBV5-8 with TRBJ1-2; 7 bases map to TRBD1. The CDR3 length is 14 residues. CDR1 is SGHTS, CDR2 YDEGEE, per germline. Germline trimming cut 0 bases from V and 4 bases from J; bases unmatched to any gene: 3. CDR3: CASSLGDRVYGYTF. As DNA, the CDR3 is TGTGCCAGCAGCTTGGGGGACAGAGTCTATGGCTACACCTTC.

With respect to this clone: Distinct nucleotide sequences in the sample also encode this CDR3. The chain recombines TRBV29-1 with TRBJ2-7; weak D call: TRBD2 (6 bases). Germline CDR1 is SQVTM and CDR2 is ANQGSEA. The V and J ends lost 3 bases and 2 bases respectively, with 11 bases between them. The CDR3 length is 13 residues. The CDR3 nucleotides read TGCAGCGTTGAGGCAGGGACTCCCTACGAGCAGTACTTC. Its translation is CSVEAGTPYEQYF.